The clone carrying this T cell receptor beta chain was picked up a small number of times. Germline V gene data show CDR1 as LGHDT and CDR2 as YNNKEL (reference sequence). V lost 0 bases and J 14 bases, leaving 17 bases between the germline ends. The CDR3 has 14 residues. The sample comes from a study of T cell responses to AZD1222 COVID-19 vaccine. The data were produced by immunoSEQ multiplex PCR, yet TCRdb's version contains in-frame clones alone and is incomplete. The sample includes 83,000 or so clones, approximately 90% seen only once; the top ten take around 30%. This TCR was recovered from an adult who received the AZD1222 COVID-19 vaccine. The sample was peripheral blood, taken 28 days after the second AZD1222 dose. The chain links TRBV3-1 (or the pseudogene TRBV3-2) to TRBJ2-1, with D maybe TRBD1 (6 bases). CDR3 protein: CASSQDPKGRGKFF. In nucleotides, the CDR3 is TGTGCCAGCAGCCAAGATCCGAAGGGAAGGGGGAAGTTCTTC.